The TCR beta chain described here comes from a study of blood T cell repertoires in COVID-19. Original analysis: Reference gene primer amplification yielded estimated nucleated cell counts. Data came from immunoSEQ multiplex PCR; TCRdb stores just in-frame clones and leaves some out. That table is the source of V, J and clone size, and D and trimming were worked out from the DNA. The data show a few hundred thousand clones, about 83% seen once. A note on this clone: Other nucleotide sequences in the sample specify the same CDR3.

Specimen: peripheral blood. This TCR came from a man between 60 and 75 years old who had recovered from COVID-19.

The CDR3 region has the DNA TGTGCCAGCAGTTTAGGACAGGGCTATGGCTACACCTTC. Its translation is CASSLGQGYGYTF. V usage is TRBV12-3 or TRBV12-4 and J usage is TRBJ1-2, with 7 bases fitting TRBD1. This CDR3 is built from 13 residues. The V and J ends lost 1 base and 4 bases, in that order; junction bases with no gene match: 0.